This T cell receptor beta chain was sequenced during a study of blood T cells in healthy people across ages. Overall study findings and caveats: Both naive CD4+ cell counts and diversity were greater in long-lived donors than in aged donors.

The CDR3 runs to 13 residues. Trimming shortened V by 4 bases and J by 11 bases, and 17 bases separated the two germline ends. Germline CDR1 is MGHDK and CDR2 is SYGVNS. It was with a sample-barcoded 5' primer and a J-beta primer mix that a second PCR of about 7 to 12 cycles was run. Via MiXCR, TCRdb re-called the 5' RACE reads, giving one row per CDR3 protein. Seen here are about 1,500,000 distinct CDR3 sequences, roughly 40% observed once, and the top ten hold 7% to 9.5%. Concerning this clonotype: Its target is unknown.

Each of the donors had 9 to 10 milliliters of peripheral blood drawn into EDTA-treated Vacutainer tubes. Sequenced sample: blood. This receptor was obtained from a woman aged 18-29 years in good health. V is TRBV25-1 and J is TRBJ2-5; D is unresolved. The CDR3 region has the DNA TGTGCCAGCAGTGTAGGATCGGCAAATGAGCAGTACTTC. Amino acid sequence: CASSVGSANEQYF.